The entry below describes one T cell receptor beta chain. Its antigen is as yet unknown. At one end, the junction sequence differs from germline, possibly due to a read error. Profiling of TCR beta VDJ combinations and CDR3 sequences used genomic DNA as template. TCRdb processed the reads anew with MiXCR; each CDR3 protein has one entry. The data show more than 150,000 distinct CDR3 sequences, almost 50% seen once. The data were taken from a study of CD8+CD57+ T cells in acquired aplastic anemia. About the research overall: The study obtained an average of about 3.1 ug of DNA from sorted CD4+ and CD8+ cells. Study conclusions and caveats: Significance was not reached for CD8+ Simpson's diversity between patients and controls. Common to patients and controls were approximately 30 CD8+ CDR3 sequences.

Patients sequenced had flow cytometry evidence of CD8+CD57+ cell expansion. All patients had severe acquired aplastic anemia. The germline gives CDR1 SNHLY, CDR2 FYNNEI. CDR3 length: 12 amino acids. The clonotype originates from a human donor with aplastic anemia. Sequenced material: sorted CD4+, CD8+, or CD8+CD57+ T cells (not recorded which) from PBMCs. The chain combines TRBV2 with TRBJ1-4, with D unresolved. The CDR3 region has the DNA TGTGCCAGCAGCGAAGTGGGTGAAAAACTGTTTTTT. This codes for CASSEVGEKLFF.